Listed below are T cell receptor beta chains from one sample, sequenced in a study of T-cell memory formation after mild COVID-19. One entry per CDR3 protein results from TCRdb running MiXCR on the 5' RACE reads. Of about 130,000 distinct CDR3 sequences listed, around 15% are singletons. Sequencing was done on a sample of PBMCs or a T cell subset sorted from them (not recorded which). Receptors originate from a man aged 18 to 30 who had mild COVID-19 (a few samples of this study predate the infection). Cell type and time point are not known. Both conserved end residues are part of each CDR3.

TRBJ2-2	TRBV12-3/TRBV12-4	CASRPYTGELFF
TRBJ1-2	TRBV7-2	CASSADGFYGYTF
TRBJ2-3	TRBV11-2	CASSFPGGDTQYF
TRBJ2-2	TRBV7-9	CVRQGANGELFF
TRBJ2-4	TRBV4-2	CASSSAGGYKNIQYF
TRBJ2-1	TRBV11-2	CASSLVRGTRNEQFF
TRBJ2-5	TRBV2	CANRDNQETQYF
TRBJ2-1	TRBV5-1	CDSSLWDREVEQFF
TRBJ1-4	TRBV5-6	CASSSGQREKLFF
TRBJ1-1	TRBV20-1	CSATDRGTEAFF
TRBJ1-2	TRBV11-2	CASSNRRSGSYGYTF
TRBJ1-2	TRBV5-1	CASSGGQDLSNYGYTF
TRBJ2-5	TRBV15	CATRTGLQETQYF
TRBJ2-2	TRBV7-2	CASSLGQGGRTGELFF
TRBJ2-5	TRBV20-1	CSASRGIQETQYF
TRBJ2-7	TRBV12-3/TRBV12-4	CATPGGEQYF
TRBJ1-2	TRBV10-1	CASSATGSRGYTF
TRBJ2-3	TRBV4-1	CASSERGLGTDTQYF
TRBJ2-1	TRBV20-1	CSAALAVFYNEQFF
TRBJ2-2	TRBV7-2	CASSYVQGAGELFF
TRBJ2-2	TRBV12-3/TRBV12-4	CASRSSQNTGELFF
TRBJ2-7	TRBV5-1	CASSLGPGSYEQYF
TRBJ2-3	TRBV12-3/TRBV12-4	CASSFSRVAGGISSTDTQYF
TRBJ1-2	TRBV6-5	CASSPGGVYGYTF
TRBJ1-6	TRBV11-2	CASSYAGGSPLHF
TRBJ2-3	TRBV5-6	CASSLVPGYITDTQYF
TRBJ2-1	TRBV12-3/TRBV12-4	CASSFKQGGNNEQFF
TRBJ2-2	TRBV9	CASSPRQKPNTGELFF
TRBJ1-1	TRBV12-3/TRBV12-4	CASSLNGNTEAFF
TRBJ2-2	TRBV12-3/TRBV12-4	CASSLMRSSGELFF
TRBJ2-1	TRBV12-3/TRBV12-4	CASSPGQGGSYNEQFF
TRBJ2-5	TRBV28	CASSLIPGLALDF